This T cell receptor (beta chain) was obtained from a study of Ad26.COV2.S vaccination and SARS-CoV-2 variants. Study overall: Once, or twice with 56 days between doses, Ad26.COV2.S was given intramuscularly.

Profiling relied on immunoSEQ multiplex PCR, and the TCRdb table lists in-frame clones only, not all of them. The table records 510,000 or so clones, roughly 85% of them present only once. Treatment indicated: some 20 received Ad26.COV2.S at low or high dose, single or two shots; several received placebo; per-sample allocation not given. The study sampled participants on day 63 after the first vaccine or placebo injection. This clone was found once. In germline, CDR1 is SGHAT, CDR2 FQNNGV. V gave up 5 bases and J gave up 7 bases, with 13 bases separating them. The CDR3 contains 13 residues. Sequencing used peripheral blood, obtained in a trial of Ad26.COV2.S vaccine versus placebo. The rearrangement uses TRBV11-2 and TRBJ2-3; D call uncertain. The sequence was collected from a person between 18 and 59 years old who received the Ad26.COV2.S COVID-19 vaccine or a placebo. This chain's CDR3 is CASSPPITYTQYF. The CDR3 DNA reads as TGTGCCAGCAGCCCCCCCATAACTTATACGCAGTATTTT.